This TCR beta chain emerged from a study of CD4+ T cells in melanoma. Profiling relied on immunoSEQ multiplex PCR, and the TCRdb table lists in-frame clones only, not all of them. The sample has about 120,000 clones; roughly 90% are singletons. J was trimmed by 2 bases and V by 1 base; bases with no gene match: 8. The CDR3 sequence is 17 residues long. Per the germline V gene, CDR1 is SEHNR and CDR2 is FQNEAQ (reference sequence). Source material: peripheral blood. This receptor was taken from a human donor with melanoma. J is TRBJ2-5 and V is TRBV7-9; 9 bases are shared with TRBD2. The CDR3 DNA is TGTGCCAGCAGCTTAGGCTCCGGGGGACTAGCTCAAGAGACCCAGTACTTC. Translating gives CASSLGSGGLAQETQYF.